This T cell receptor beta chain stems from a study of CD8 T cells in ankylosing spondylitis. Study-wide points: From matched ankylosing spondylitis synovial fluid, disease-linked clones were reportedly recovered at significantly enriched levels. The disease-linked clones had a CD8+ phenotype and low blood frequencies.

Per the germline V gene, CDR1 is KGHSH and CDR2 is LQKENI. This CDR3 is built from 14 residues. The V end lost 2 bases, the J end lost 9 bases, and 14 bases lay between the germline ends. Many counts were recorded for this clonotype. Its antigen is undetermined. Preparation of TCR beta libraries was done by quantitative 5'-RACE with molecular barcodes. TCRdb redid the calling of the 5' RACE reads with MiXCR, one entry per CDR3 protein. The top ten clones hold approximately 7.8% of a sample with around 150,000 distinct CDR3 sequences, around 16% of them seen once. V gene TRBV18 combines with J gene TRBJ1-5; possibly TRBD1 for D (5 bases). Sequencing was performed on blood, either unsorted or a sorted T cell fraction (not recorded which). This TCR was recovered from a male donor with ankylosing spondylitis or in good health (not recorded which). DNA for the CDR3: TGTGCCAGCTCACCAGGATATAAGGGGCCGCCCCAGCATTTT. It yields the protein CASSPGYKGPPQHF.